Each of the 13 T cell receptor beta chains below was sequenced from the same sample in a study of CD8 T cells in ankylosing spondylitis. In TCRdb, the 5' RACE reads were re-called with MiXCR into one record per CDR3 protein. The sample holds roughly 130,000 distinct CDR3 sequences, roughly 8% seen once. The sequencing sample was made of synovial fluid, either unsorted or a sorted T cell fraction (not recorded which). These receptors originate from a male donor with ankylosing spondylitis.

This clonotype was detected many times. The chain couples TRBV4-2 to TRBJ2-3; 9 positions agree with TRBD1. The CDR3 spans 18 residues. V gave up 2 bases and J gave up 4 bases; unmatched junction bases: 13. Germline V gene lookup returns CDR1 LGHNA and CDR2 YNFKEQ. CDR3 in amino acids: CASSQNPGQGDIADTQYF. CDR3 bases: TGTGCCAGCAGCCAAAACCCGGGACAGGGAGATATCGCAGATACGCAGTATTTT.

This clonotype was observed many times. The rearrangement links TRBV6-4 to TRBJ1-1, with D uncertain. Germline V gene data show CDR1 as MRHNA and CDR2 as SNTAGT. There are 13 residues in the CDR3. Trimming took 4 bases from V and 5 from J, leaving 11 bases between them. CDR3 protein: CASSVSLGTEAFF. CDR3 DNA: TGTGCCAGCAGTGTTTCCCTGGGGACTGAAGCTTTCTTT.

At least ten counts were recorded for this clonotype. CDR3 DNA: TGCAGCGTTCCCCTCCAGGGAGCCTACAATGAGCAGTTCTTC. It yields the protein CSVPLQGAYNEQFF. This rearrangement joins TRBV29-1 to TRBJ2-1; perhaps D is TRBD1 or TRBD2 (5 bases each). In germline, CDR1 is SQVTM, CDR2 ANQGSEA. CDR3 size: 14 residues. Trimming stripped 5 bases from V and 2 bases from J, with 13 bases between.

CDR3 residues: CASSLQGFPSYEQYF. The DNA of the CDR3 is TGTGCCAGCAGCTTACAGGGTTTCCCCTCCTACGAGCAGTACTTC. The rearrangement links TRBV7-2 to TRBJ2-7, with D perhaps matching TRBD1 (5 bases). V lost 2 bases, J lost 0 bases, and 11 bases lay in between. Germline V gene data show CDR1 as SGHTA and CDR2 as FQGNSA. CDR3 length: 15 residues.

This clonotype was seen repeatedly, ten times or more. V usage is TRBV18 and J usage is TRBJ1-2; D gene ambiguous. Germline V gene lookup returns CDR1 KGHSH and CDR2 LQKENI. This CDR3 region has 13 residues. Trimming cost V 1 base and J 5 bases, with 8 bases left between them. The CDR3 region is CASSPQDRYGYTF. The CDR3 DNA reads as TGTGCCAGCTCACCACAGGATCGGTATGGCTACACCTTC.

Ten or more counts support this clonotype. The V gene is TRBV28, the J gene TRBJ2-4, with a tentative D call TRBD1 (6 bases). The CDR3 contains 15 residues. Trimming left V 5 bases short and J 6 bases short, with 17 bases between. Germline lookup yields CDR1 MDHEN and CDR2 SYDVKM. This CDR3 reads CASSLGGVTGNIQYF. The CDR3 DNA sequence: TGTGCCAGCAGTCTAGGGGGAGTTACGGGAAACATTCAGTACTTC.

This clonotype was picked up many times. The V and J genes are TRBV24-1 and TRBJ1-1, with 12 positions matching TRBD1. This CDR3 spans 13 amino acids. The V gene end was trimmed by 7 bases and the J gene end by 5 bases; junction bases not matched to a gene: 1. CDR1 KGHDR and CDR2 SFDVKD come from the germline V gene. The CDR3, as DNA: TGTGCCACCAGGGGACAGGGGGCTACTGAAGCTTTCTTT. Its translation is CATRGQGATEAFF.

The table lists this clonotype with a few counts. This chain links TRBV18 with TRBJ1-1; D is unclear. CDR1 and CDR2 (germline): KGHSH, LQKENI. Between the trimmed V and J ends, which lost 3 bases and 5 bases, there was a span of 13 bases. The CDR3 length is 14 residues. The CDR3 coding sequence is TGTGCCAGCTCACCCGGGGTGGGGTTAACTGAAGCTTTCTTT. Translated, it gives CASSPGVGLTEAFF.

In this sample, this clonotype turned up many times. This chain links TRBV29-1 with TRBJ1-2, with TRBD1 matching 12 bases. The CDR3 is made up of 17 amino acids. V lost 1 base to trimming and J lost 4 bases; unmatched junction nucleotides: 10. CDR1 and CDR2 from the germline V gene are SQVTM and ANQGSEA. This chain's CDR3 is CSVEGRGQGANPYGYTF. CDR3 DNA: TGCAGCGTTGAAGGTCGGGGACAGGGGGCGAACCCCTATGGCTACACCTTC.

Ten or more counts support this clonotype. This chain uses TRBV20-1 with TRBJ2-7, with D tentatively TRBD1 (5 bases). The CDR3 consists of 12 residues. Trimming took off 6 bases at V and 3 bases at J, with 12 bases between the two ends. CDR1 DFQATT and CDR2 SNEGSKA come from the germline V gene (reference sequence). CDR3 amino acids: CSAARQRYEQYF. The CDR3 DNA reads TGCAGTGCCGCCAGACAGCGCTACGAGCAGTACTTC.

This rearrangement joins TRBV30 to TRBJ1-3, with D maybe TRBD1 (5 bases). Trimming pared 0 bases from V and 9 bases from J, leaving 12 bases between. CDR3 length: 13 amino acids. Germline V gene sequence: CDR1 GTSNPN, CDR2 SVGIG (reference sequence). The CDR3 here is CAWSVAGSITIYF. The CDR3 region has the DNA TGTGCCTGGAGTGTGGCAGGGTCTATCACCATATATTTT.

This clonotype came up a few times. The chain recombines TRBV11-2 with TRBJ1-6; the D is unclear. CDR3 length: 15 residues. From germline, CDR1 is SGHAT and CDR2 FQNNGV. Trimming stripped 3 bases from V and 4 bases from J, with 10 bases between. The CDR3 spells CASSLYRGYNSPLHF. CDR3 DNA: TGTGCCAGCAGCTTGTATCGGGGTTATAATTCACCCCTCCACTTT.

This clonotype turned up a few times. This rearrangement joins TRBV5-1 to TRBJ1-6, with TRBD1 matching over 9 bases. V gave up 1 base and J gave up 10 bases; unmatched junction bases: 9. Germline-derived CDR1 and CDR2 are SGHRS and YFSETQ. The CDR3 spans 16 residues. CDR3 region: CASSLSWDRANSPLHF. The DNA for the CDR3 is TGCGCCAGCAGCTTGTCTTGGGACAGGGCAAACTCACCCCTCCACTTT.